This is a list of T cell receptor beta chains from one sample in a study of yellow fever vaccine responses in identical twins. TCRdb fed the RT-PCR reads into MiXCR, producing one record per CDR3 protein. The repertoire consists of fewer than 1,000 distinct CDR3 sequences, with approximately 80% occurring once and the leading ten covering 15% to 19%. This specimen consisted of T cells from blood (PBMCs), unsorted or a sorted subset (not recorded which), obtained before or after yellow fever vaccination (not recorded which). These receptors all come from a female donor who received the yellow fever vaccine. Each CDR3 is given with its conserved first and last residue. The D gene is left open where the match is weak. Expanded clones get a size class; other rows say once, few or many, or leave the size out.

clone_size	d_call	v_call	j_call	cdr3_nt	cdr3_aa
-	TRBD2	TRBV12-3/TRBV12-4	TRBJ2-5	TGTGCCAGCACCACCCGTATTGGGGGGGTCCAAGAGACCCAGTACTTC	CASTTRIGGVQETQYF
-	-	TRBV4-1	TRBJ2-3	TGCGCCAGCAGCCAAGATCGGGGTCAGGGGTCAGATACGCAGTATTTT	CASSQDRGQGSDTQYF
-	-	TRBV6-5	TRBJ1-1	TGTGCCAGCAGTTACTCTACAGGTGAAGCTTTCTTT	CASSYSTGEAFF
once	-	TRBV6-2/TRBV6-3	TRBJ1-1	TGTGCCAGCAGTTACTCTGGGGGGAACACTGAAGCTTTCTTT	CASSYSGGNTEAFF
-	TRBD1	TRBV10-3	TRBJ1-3	TGTGCCATCAGTGAAAGGGGACAGATATCAAGCTCTGGAAACACCATATATTTT	CAISERGQISSSGNTIYF
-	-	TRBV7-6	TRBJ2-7	TGTGCCAGCAGCTTAATCCCAACGGGATTCGACGAGCAGTACTTC	CASSLIPTGFDEQYF
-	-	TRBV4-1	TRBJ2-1	TGCGCCAGCAGCCAAGATAGATGGGGGGATGAGCAGTTCTTC	CASSQDRWGDEQFF
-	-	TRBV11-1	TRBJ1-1	TGTGCCAGCAGCCCTAAGCGGGGCACTGAAGCTTTCTTT	CASSPKRGTEAFF
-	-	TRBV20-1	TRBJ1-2	TGCAGTACAGAGAATCAAAACTATGGCTACACCTTC	CSTENQNYGYTF
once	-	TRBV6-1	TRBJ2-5	TGTGCCAGCAGCCACCGCGAGGGGATAGGAGAGACCCAGTACTTC	CASSHREGIGETQYF
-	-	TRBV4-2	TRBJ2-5	TGTGCCAGCAGCCCAGGAGGGCTGGAGACCCAGTACTTC	CASSPGGLETQYF
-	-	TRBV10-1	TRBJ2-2	TGCGCCAGCAGTGAATTGTACACCGGGGAGCTGTTTTTT	CASSELYTGELFF
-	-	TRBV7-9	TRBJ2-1	TGTGCCAGCAGCTTAGCCAATCTGGCAAATGAGCAGTTCTTC	CASSLANLANEQFF
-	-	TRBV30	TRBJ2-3	TGTGCCTGGATCGGCACTAGTATTGCGGATACGCAGTATTTT	CAWIGTSIADTQYF
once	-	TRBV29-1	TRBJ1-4	TGCAGCGTTCCGGGGCGCTGGGGTGAAAAACTGTTTTTT	CSVPGRWGEKLFF
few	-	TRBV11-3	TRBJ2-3	TGTGCCAGCAGCTTCGTAGGACCTCCTAGCACAGATACGCAGTATTTT	CASSFVGPPSTDTQYF
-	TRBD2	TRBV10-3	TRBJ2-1	TGTGCCATCAGCGGACTAGCGGTGTACAATGAGCAGTTCTTC	CAISGLAVYNEQFF
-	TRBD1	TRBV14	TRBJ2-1	TGTGCCAGCAGCCACCGAAAGGGGACAGGGGGCTCCTACAATGAGCAGTTCTTC	CASSHRKGTGGSYNEQFF
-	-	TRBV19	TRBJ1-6	TGTGCCAGTAGTCGTACAGGGTCGGATTCACCCCTCCACTTT	CASSRTGSDSPLHF
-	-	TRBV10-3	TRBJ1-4	TGTGCCATCAGTGGAACAGGGAATCCTAATGAAAAACTGTTTTTT	CAISGTGNPNEKLFF
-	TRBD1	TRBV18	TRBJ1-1	TGTGCCAGCTCAGCGACAGGGTCTGAAGCTTTCTTT	CASSATGSEAFF
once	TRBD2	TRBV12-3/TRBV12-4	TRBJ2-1	TGTGCCAGCAGTCTCCCCGGGACTAGCGGCAACAATGAGCAGTTCTTC	CASSLPGTSGNNEQFF
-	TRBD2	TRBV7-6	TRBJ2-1	TGTGCCAGCAGCTTAGCATTACCGGGACTAGCTTACTACAATGAGCAGTTCTTC	CASSLALPGLAYYNEQFF